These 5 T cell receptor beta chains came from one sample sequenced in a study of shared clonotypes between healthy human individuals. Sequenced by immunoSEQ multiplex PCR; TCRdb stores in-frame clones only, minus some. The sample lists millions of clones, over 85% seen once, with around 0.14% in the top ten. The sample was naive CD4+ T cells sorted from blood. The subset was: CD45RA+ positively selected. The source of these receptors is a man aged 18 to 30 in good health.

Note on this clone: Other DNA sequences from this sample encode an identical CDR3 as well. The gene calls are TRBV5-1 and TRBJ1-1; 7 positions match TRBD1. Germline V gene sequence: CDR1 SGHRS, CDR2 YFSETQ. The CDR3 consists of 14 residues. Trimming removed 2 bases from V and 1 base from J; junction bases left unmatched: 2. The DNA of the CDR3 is TGCGCCAGCAGCTTAGGGGGCCAGAACACTGAAGCTTTCTTT. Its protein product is CASSLGGQNTEAFF.

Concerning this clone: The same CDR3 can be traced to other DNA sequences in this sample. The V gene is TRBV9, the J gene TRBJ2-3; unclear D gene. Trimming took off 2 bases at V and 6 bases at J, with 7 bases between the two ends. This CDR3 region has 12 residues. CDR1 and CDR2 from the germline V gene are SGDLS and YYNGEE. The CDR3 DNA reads TGTGCCAGCAGCGTCCTGGGGGATACGCAGTATTTT. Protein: CASSVLGDTQYF.

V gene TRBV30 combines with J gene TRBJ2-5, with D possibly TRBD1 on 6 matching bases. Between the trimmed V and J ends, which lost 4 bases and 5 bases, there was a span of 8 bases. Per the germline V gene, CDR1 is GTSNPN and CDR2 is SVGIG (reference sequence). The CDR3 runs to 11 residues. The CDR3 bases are TGTGCCTGGACGCAGGGGGAGACCCAGTACTTC. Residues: CAWTQGETQYF.

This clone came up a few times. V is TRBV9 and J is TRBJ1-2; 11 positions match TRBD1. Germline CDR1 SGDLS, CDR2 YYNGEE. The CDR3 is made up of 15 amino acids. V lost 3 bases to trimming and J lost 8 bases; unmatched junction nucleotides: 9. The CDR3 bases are TGTGCCAGCAGCGAGGACAGGGGGCAATGGGGCGGCTACACCTTC. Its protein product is CASSEDRGQWGGYTF.

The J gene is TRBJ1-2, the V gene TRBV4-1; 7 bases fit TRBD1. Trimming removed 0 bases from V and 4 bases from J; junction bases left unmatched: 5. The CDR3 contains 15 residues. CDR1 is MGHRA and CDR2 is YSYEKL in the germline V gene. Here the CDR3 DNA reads TGCGCCAGCAGCCAAGAAGACGGGACAGTCTATGGCTACACCTTC. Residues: CASSQEDGTVYGYTF.